Listed below are T cell receptor beta chains from one sample, sequenced in a study of T cells in Graves' hyperthyroidism and ophthalmopathy. A single record per CDR3 protein comes from TCRdb applying MiXCR to the multiplex PCR reads. Of approximately 300,000 distinct CDR3 sequences listed, approximately 17% are singletons. Input material: blood. These receptors were taken from an older woman with Graves' ophthalmopathy. CDR3s include the opening cysteine and the closing phenylalanine or tryptophan. The D gene is left open where the match is weak. Rows give clone size only sometimes, using once, few, many, or a class for an expanded clone.

D gene: .
clone size: .
J gene: TRBJ2-6
V gene: TRBV6-2/TRBV6-3
CDR3 protein: CASSYDRDMLSGANVLTF
CDR3 DNA: TGTGCCAGCAGTTACGACCGGGACATGCTATCTGGGGCCAACGTCCTGACTTTC

D gene: .
clone size: .
J gene: TRBJ1-2
V gene: TRBV27
CDR3 protein: CASSLEGRAYGYTF
CDR3 DNA: TGTGCCAGCAGTTTAGAGGGGAGGGCCTATGGCTACACCTTC

D gene: TRBD2
clone size: many
J gene: TRBJ2-2
V gene: TRBV12-3/TRBV12-4
CDR3 protein: CASSLRTSGTGELFF
CDR3 DNA: TGTGCCAGCAGTTTAAGGACTAGCGGCACCGGGGAGCTGTTTTTT

D gene: .
clone size: few
J gene: TRBJ1-6
V gene: TRBV3-1
CDR3 protein: CASSPPVPTVSYNSPLHF
CDR3 DNA: TGTGCCAGCAGCCCGCCGGTCCCGACAGTCAGCTATAATTCACCCCTCCACTTT

D gene: TRBD1
clone size: .
J gene: TRBJ1-5
V gene: TRBV28
CDR3 protein: CASNTGGPVQPQHF
CDR3 DNA: TGTGCCAGCAATACAGGGGGCCCGGTTCAGCCCCAGCATTTT

D gene: .
clone size: .
J gene: TRBJ2-4
V gene: TRBV25-1
CDR3 protein: CASSYWGKNIQYF
CDR3 DNA: TGTGCCAGCAGTTACTGGGGCAAAAACATTCAGTACTTC

D gene: .
clone size: many
J gene: TRBJ2-7
V gene: TRBV3-1
CDR3 protein: CASSIGVGEQYF
CDR3 DNA: TGTGCCAGCAGCATCGGGGTGGGCGAGCAGTACTTC

D gene: .
clone size: many
J gene: TRBJ1-2
V gene: TRBV5-5
CDR3 protein: CASSLTIRNYGYTF
CDR3 DNA: TGTGCCAGCAGCTTGACGATAAGAAACTATGGCTACACCTTC

D gene: TRBD1
clone size: .
J gene: TRBJ2-1
V gene: TRBV5-1
CDR3 protein: CASRRSPGQGLYNEQFF
CDR3 DNA: TGCGCCAGCAGACGGAGCCCGGGACAGGGCCTTTACAATGAGCAGTTCTTC

D gene: .
clone size: few
J gene: TRBJ2-2
V gene: TRBV19
CDR3 protein: CASRPGPSGATGELFF
CDR3 DNA: TGTGCCAGTAGACCGGGACCCTCAGGGGCCACCGGGGAGCTGTTTTTT

D gene: .
clone size: .
J gene: TRBJ2-3
V gene: TRBV4-3
CDR3 protein: CASSQDRTSTDTQYF
CDR3 DNA: TGCGCCAGCAGCCAAGACAGGACTAGCACAGATACGCAGTATTTT

D gene: .
clone size: .
J gene: TRBJ2-1
V gene: TRBV12-3/TRBV12-4
CDR3 protein: CASSQINEQFF
CDR3 DNA: TGTGCCAGCAGTCAGATCAATGAGCAGTTCTTC

D gene: .
clone size: few
J gene: TRBJ2-7
V gene: TRBV18
CDR3 protein: CASSPTGPEQYF
CDR3 DNA: TGTGCCAGCTCACCAACAGGGCCCGAGCAGTACTTC

D gene: TRBD2
clone size: .
J gene: TRBJ2-5
V gene: TRBV9
CDR3 protein: CASSTRGRGDQEAQYF
CDR3 DNA: TGTGCCAGCAGCACGAGAGGTCGGGGGGACCAAGAGGCCCAGTACTTC

D gene: .
clone size: .
J gene: TRBJ2-7
V gene: TRBV20-1
CDR3 protein: CSAWPTGSTYEQYF
CDR3 DNA: TGCAGTGCTTGGCCGACCGGGAGCACCTACGAGCAGTACTTC

D gene: TRBD2
clone size: few
J gene: TRBJ2-7
V gene: TRBV7-2
CDR3 protein: CASRRTSGGAEQYF
CDR3 DNA: TGTGCCAGCAGGCGAACTAGCGGGGGAGCGGAGCAGTACTTC

D gene: .
clone size: many
J gene: TRBJ2-2
V gene: TRBV7-3
CDR3 protein: CASSLTGMDTANTGELFF
CDR3 DNA: TGTGCCAGCAGCTTAACAGGGATGGACACCGCGAACACCGGGGAGCTGTTTTTT

D gene: TRBD2
clone size: many
J gene: TRBJ2-3
V gene: TRBV20-1
CDR3 protein: CSARPGEGDTQYF
CDR3 DNA: TGCAGTGCTAGGCCGGGGGAGGGAGATACGCAGTATTTT

D gene: .
clone size: many
J gene: TRBJ1-5
V gene: TRBV6-6
CDR3 protein: CASSYNPRRSDQPQHF
CDR3 DNA: TGTGCCAGCAGTTACAATCCAAGAAGGTCGGATCAGCCCCAGCATTTT

D gene: TRBD1
clone size: many
J gene: TRBJ1-1
V gene: TRBV27
CDR3 protein: CASSSPGDREEAFF
CDR3 DNA: TGTGCCAGCAGTTCCCCTGGCGACAGGGAAGAAGCTTTCTTT

D gene: TRBD1
clone size: many
J gene: TRBJ1-2
V gene: TRBV4-3
CDR3 protein: CASSQDLRTGGYGYTF
CDR3 DNA: TGCGCCAGCAGCCAAGATCTAAGGACAGGAGGCTATGGCTACACCTTC

D gene: TRBD1
clone size: many
J gene: TRBJ2-1
V gene: TRBV7-3
CDR3 protein: CASSSGTVAYNEQFF
CDR3 DNA: TGTGCCAGCAGCTCCGGGACAGTTGCCTACAATGAGCAGTTCTTC

D gene: .
clone size: many
J gene: TRBJ2-7
V gene: TRBV27
CDR3 protein: CASSLSPAHEQYF
CDR3 DNA: TGTGCCAGCAGTTTATCACCGGCTCACGAGCAGTACTTC

D gene: .
clone size: many
J gene: TRBJ2-5
V gene: TRBV20-1
CDR3 protein: CSAWAPERGQYF
CDR3 DNA: TGCAGTGCTTGGGCCCCAGAGAGAGGCCAGTACTTC

D gene: TRBD2
clone size: few
J gene: TRBJ2-3
V gene: TRBV20-1
CDR3 protein: CSALHGTSGRADTQYF
CDR3 DNA: TGCAGTGCTCTGCATGGGACTAGCGGGAGAGCAGATACGCAGTATTTT

D gene: TRBD1
clone size: many
J gene: TRBJ2-1
V gene: TRBV7-9
CDR3 protein: CASSLQGSREQFF
CDR3 DNA: TGTGCCAGCAGCCTACAGGGGTCTCGGGAGCAGTTCTTC

D gene: .
clone size: few
J gene: TRBJ2-1
V gene: TRBV6-1
CDR3 protein: CASSEPGRGEQFF
CDR3 DNA: TGTGCCAGCAGTGAACCAGGGAGAGGTGAGCAGTTCTTC

D gene: .
clone size: .
J gene: TRBJ2-7
V gene: TRBV27
CDR3 protein: CASSPRSGSSYEQYF
CDR3 DNA: TGTGCCAGCAGTCCAAGGAGCGGCAGCTCCTACGAGCAGTACTTC

D gene: TRBD1
clone size: many
J gene: TRBJ1-2
V gene: TRBV20-1
CDR3 protein: CSASPAGQGLVGYTF
CDR3 DNA: TGCAGTGCTAGCCCAGCGGGACAGGGACTTGTCGGCTACACCTTC

D gene: .
clone size: many
J gene: TRBJ1-1
V gene: TRBV6-2/TRBV6-3
CDR3 protein: CASSYNRGMTEAFF
CDR3 DNA: TGTGCCAGCAGTTACAACAGAGGGATGACTGAAGCTTTCTTT